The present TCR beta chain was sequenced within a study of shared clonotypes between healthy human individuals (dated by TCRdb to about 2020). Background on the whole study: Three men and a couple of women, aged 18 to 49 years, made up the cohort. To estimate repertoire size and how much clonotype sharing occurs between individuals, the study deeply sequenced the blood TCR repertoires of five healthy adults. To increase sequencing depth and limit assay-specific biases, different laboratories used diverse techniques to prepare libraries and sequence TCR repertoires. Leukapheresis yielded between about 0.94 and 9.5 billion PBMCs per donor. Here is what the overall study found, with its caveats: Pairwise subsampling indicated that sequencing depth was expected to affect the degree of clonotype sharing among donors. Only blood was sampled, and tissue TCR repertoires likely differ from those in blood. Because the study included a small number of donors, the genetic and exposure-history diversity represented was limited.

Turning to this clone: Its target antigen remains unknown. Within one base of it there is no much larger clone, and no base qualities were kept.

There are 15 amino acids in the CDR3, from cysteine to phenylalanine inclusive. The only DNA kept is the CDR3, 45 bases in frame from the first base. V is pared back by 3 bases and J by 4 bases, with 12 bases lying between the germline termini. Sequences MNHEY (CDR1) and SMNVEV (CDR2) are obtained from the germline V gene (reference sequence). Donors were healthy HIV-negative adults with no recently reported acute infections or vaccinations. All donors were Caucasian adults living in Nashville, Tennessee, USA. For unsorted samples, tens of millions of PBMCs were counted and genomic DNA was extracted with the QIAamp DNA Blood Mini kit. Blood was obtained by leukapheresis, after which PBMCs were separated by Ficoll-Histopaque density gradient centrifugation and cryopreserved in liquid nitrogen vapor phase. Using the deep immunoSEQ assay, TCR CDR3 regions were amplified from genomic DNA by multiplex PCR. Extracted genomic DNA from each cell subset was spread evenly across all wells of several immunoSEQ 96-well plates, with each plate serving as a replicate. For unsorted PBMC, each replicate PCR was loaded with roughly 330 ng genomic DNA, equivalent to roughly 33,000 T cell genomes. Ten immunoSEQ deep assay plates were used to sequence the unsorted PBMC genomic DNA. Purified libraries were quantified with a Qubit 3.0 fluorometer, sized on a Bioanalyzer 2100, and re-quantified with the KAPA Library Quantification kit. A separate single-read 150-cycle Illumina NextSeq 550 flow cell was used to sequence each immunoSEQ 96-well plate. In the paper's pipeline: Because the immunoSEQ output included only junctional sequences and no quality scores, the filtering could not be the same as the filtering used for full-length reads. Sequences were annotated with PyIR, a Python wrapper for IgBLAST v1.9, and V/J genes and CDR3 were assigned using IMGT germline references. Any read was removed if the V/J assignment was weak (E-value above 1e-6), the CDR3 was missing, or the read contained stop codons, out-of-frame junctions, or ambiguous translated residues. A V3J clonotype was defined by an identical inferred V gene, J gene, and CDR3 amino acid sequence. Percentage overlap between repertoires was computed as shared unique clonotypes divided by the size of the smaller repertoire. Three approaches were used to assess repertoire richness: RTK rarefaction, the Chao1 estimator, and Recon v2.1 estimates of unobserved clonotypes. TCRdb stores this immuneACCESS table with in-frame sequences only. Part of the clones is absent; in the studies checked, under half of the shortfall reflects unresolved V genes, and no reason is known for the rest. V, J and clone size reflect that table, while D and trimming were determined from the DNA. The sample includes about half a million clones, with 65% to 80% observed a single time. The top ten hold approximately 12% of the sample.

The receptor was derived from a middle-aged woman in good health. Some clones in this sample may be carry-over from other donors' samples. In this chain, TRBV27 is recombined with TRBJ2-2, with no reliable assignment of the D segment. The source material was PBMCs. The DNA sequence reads TGTGCCAGCAGTTTGGGTGGGTTCGGCACCGGGGAGCTGTTTTTT. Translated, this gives CASSLGGFGTGELFF.